This T cell receptor beta chain was captured by sequencing in a study of identical twins. TCRdb fed the 5' RACE reads into MiXCR, producing one record per CDR3 protein. The data contain over 200,000 distinct CDR3 sequences, 6.5% of them seen just once; the ten biggest clones take up about 14%. CDR1 is DFQATT, CDR2 SNEGSKA, per germline (reference sequence). V dropped 3 bases and J dropped 9 bases, with 15 bases sitting between them. This CDR3 is 13 amino acids long. The table lists this clonotype with many counts. These same data were also listed under a study on T cells expressing NK-cell markers.

The V and J genes are TRBV20-1 and TRBJ2-1, with D tentatively TRBD2 (5 bases). Source material: CD8+ T cells sorted from blood. This receptor was obtained from a woman aged 18-35 years in good health. The CDR3 coding sequence is TGCAGTGCTAGGGAGGACTCGGCCCCTGAGCAGTTCTTC. Protein sequence: CSAREDSAPEQFF.